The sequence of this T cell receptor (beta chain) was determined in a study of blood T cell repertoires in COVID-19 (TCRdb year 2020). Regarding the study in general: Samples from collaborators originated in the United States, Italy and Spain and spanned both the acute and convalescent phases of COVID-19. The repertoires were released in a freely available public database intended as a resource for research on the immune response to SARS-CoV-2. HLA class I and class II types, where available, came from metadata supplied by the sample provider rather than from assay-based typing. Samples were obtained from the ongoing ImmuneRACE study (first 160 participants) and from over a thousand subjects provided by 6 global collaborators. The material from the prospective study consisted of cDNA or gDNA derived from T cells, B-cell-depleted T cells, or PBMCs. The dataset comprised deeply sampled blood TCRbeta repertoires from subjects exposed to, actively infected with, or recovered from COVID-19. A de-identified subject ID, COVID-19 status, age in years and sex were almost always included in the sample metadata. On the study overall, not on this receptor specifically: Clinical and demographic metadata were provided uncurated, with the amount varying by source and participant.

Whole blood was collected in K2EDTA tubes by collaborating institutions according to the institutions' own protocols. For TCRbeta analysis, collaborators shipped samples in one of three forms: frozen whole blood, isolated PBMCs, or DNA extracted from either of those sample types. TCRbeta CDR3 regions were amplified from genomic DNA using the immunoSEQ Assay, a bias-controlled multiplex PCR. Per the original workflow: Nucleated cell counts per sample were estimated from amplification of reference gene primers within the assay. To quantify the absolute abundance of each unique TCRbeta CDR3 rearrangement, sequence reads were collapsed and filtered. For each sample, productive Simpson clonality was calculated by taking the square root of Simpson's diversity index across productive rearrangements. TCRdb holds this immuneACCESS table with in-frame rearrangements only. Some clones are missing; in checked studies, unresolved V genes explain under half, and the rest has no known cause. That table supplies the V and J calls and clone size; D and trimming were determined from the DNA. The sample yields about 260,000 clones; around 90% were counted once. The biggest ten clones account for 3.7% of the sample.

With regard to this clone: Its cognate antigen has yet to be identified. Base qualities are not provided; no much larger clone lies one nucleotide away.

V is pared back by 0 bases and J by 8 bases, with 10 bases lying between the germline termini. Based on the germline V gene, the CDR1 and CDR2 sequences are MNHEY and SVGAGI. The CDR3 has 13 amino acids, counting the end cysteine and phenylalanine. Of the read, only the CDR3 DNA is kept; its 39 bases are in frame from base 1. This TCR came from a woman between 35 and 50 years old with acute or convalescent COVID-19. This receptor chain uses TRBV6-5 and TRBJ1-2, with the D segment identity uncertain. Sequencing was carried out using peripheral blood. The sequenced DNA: TGTGCCAGCAGTTACTCCCGGGGTGAAGGCTACACCTTC. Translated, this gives CASSYSRGEGYTF.